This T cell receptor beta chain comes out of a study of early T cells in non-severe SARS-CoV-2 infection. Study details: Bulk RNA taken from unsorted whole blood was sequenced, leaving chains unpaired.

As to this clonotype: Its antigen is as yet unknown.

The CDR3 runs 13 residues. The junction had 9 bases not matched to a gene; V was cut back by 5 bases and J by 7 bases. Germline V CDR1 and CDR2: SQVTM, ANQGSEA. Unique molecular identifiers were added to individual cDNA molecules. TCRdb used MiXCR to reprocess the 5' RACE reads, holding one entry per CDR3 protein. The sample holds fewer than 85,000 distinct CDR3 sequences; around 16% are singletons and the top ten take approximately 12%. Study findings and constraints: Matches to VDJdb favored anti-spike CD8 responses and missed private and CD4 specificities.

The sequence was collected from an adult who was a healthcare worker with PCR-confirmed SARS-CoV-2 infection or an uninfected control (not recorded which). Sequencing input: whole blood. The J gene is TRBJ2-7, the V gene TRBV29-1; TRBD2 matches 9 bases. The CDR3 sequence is CSVIRGRAEEQYF. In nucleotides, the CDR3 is TGCAGCGTTATCCGCGGGAGGGCTGAGGAGCAGTACTTC.